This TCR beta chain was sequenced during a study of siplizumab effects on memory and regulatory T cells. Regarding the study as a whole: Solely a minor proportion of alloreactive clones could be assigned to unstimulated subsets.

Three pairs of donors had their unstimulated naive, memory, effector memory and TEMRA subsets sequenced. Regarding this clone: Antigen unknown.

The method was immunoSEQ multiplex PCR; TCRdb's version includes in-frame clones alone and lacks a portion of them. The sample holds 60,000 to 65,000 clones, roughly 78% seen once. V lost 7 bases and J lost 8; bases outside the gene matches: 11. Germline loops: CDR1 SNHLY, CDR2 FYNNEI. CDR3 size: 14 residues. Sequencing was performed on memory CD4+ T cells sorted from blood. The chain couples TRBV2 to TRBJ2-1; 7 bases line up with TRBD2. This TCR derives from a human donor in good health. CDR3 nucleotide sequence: TGTGCCAGCAATGATTTTCCGGGGGGAGATGAGCAGTTCTTC. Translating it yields CASNDFPGGDEQFF.